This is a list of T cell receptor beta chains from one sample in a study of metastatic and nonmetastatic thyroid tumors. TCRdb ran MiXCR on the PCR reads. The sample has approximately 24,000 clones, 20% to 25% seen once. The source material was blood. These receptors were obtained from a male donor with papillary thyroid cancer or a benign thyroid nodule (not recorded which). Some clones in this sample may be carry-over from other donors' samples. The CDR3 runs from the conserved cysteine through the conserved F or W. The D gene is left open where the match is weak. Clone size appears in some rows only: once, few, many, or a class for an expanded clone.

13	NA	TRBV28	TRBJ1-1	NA	CASNDGGYTEAFF	TGTGCCAGCAATGACGGGGGATACACTGAAGCTTTCTTT
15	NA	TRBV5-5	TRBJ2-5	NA	CASSLGGGTQETQYF	TGTGCCAGCAGCTTGGGAGGGGGGACCCAAGAGACCCAGTACTTC
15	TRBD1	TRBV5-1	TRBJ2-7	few	CASSWGPGQGYEQYF	TGCGCCAGCAGCTGGGGTCCGGGACAGGGCTACGAGCAGTACTTC
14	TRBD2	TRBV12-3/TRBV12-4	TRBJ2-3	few	CAMWAGGPTDTQYF	TGTGCCATGTGGGCGGGAGGGCCCACAGATACGCAGTATTTT
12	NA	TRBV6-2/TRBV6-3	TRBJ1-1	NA	CATRRKNTEAFF	TGTGCCACCCGACGGAAAAACACTGAAGCTTTCTTT
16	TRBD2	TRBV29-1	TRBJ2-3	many	CSVEVSGGGYTDTQYF	TGCAGCGTTGAAGTTTCGGGAGGGGGATACACAGATACGCAGTATTTT
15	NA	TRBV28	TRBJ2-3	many	CASSSGVGGADTQYF	TGTGCCAGCAGTTCAGGGGTCGGGGGTGCAGATACGCAGTATTTT
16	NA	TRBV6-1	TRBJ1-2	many	CASSEEEGGVGYGYTF	TGTGCCAGCAGTGAAGAGGAGGGTGGCGTGGGCTATGGCTACACCTTC
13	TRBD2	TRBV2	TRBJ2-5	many	CASRSSGGETQYF	TGTGCCAGCAGGTCCTCGGGAGGGGAGACCCAGTACTTC
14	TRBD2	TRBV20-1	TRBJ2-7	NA	CSATGTSIAYEQYF	TGCAGTGCTACCGGGACTAGCATAGCCTACGAGCAGTACTTC
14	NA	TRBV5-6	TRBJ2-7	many	CASSLAAGPDEQYF	TGTGCCAGCAGCTTGGCCGCAGGCCCAGACGAGCAGTACTTC
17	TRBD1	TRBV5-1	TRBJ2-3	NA	CASILPRTGAITDTQYF	TGCGCCAGCATCTTGCCCAGGACAGGGGCTATCACAGATACGCAGTATTTT
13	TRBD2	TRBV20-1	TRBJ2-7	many	CSARGTSDYEQYF	TGCAGTGCTAGGGGGACTAGTGATTACGAGCAGTACTTC
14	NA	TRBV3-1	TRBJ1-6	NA	CASSQVQGSSPLHF	TGTGCCAGCAGCCAAGTCCAGGGGAGTTCACCCCTCCACTTT